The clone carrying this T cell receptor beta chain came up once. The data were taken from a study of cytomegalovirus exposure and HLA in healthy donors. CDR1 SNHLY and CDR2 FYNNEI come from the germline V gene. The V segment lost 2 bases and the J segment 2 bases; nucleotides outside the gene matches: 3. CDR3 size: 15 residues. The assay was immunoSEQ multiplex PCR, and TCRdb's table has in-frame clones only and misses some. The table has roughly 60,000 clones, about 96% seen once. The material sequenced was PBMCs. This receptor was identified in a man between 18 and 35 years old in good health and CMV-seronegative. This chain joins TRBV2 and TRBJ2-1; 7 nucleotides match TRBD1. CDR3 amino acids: CASSERQGAYNEQFF. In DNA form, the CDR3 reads TGTGCCAGCAGTGAAAGGCAGGGGGCCTACAATGAGCAGTTCTTC.